These T cell receptor beta chains were read from a single sample in a study of blood T cell repertoires in COVID-19. Measured with immunoSEQ multiplex PCR; TCRdb has only the in-frame clones, and not every one. In the table there are roughly 200,000 clones, roughly 90% of which are singletons. Sequenced: peripheral blood. The receptor source for this set is a woman in her thirties or forties who had recovered from COVID-19. Both conserved end residues are part of each CDR3. The D gene is left open where the match is weak. Clone size is shown for a subset of rows, as once, few, many or a class of expanded clone.

TRBD2,.,TRBV30,TRBJ2-6,TGTGCCTGGAGTGGAACGGGAGGTTCCATTTCTGGGGCCAACGTCCTGACTTTC,CAWSGTGGSISGANVLTF
.,.,TRBV28,TRBJ2-6,TGTGCCAGCAGTTTATTCGGGGGTACCCTCGGGGCCAACGTCCTGACTTTC,CASSLFGGTLGANVLTF
.,.,TRBV7-9,TRBJ1-2,TGTGCCAGCAGCAGGGACACCTATGGCTACACCTTC,CASSRDTYGYTF
TRBD2,.,TRBV27,TRBJ2-2,TGTGCCAGCAGTCGAACTAGCGCCCCAGGACGGAACACCGGGGAGCTGTTTTTT,CASSRTSAPGRNTGELFF
.,.,TRBV18,TRBJ1-1,TGTGCCAGCTCACCGGGGGGGATACCTGGACGCGGTGACACTGAAGCTTTCTTT,CASSPGGIPGRGDTEAFF
TRBD2,.,TRBV6-5,TRBJ2-5,TGTGCCAGCAGTTACTCGAGCGGGAGAAGGCAAGAGACCCAGTACTTC,CASSYSSGRRQETQYF
TRBD2,.,TRBV6-6,TRBJ2-1,TGTGCCAGCAGTCCCAAGACTAGCGGGGGGTACAATGAGCAGTTCTTC,CASSPKTSGGYNEQFF
TRBD2,.,TRBV27,TRBJ2-1,TGTGCCAGCAGGCCATGGGTCAGAGCGGGAGGGCACGATGAGCAGTTCTTC,CASRPWVRAGGHDEQFF
TRBD1,.,TRBV5-5,TRBJ1-5,TGTGCCAGCAGCAAAGGACAGGCGATCGGGCAGCCCCAGCATTTT,CASSKGQAIGQPQHF
.,.,TRBV30,TRBJ2-1,TGTGCCTGGAGTGTACTTTCTAGCTCCTACAATGAGCAGTTCTTC,CAWSVLSSSYNEQFF
.,.,TRBV27,TRBJ2-1,TGTGCCAGCAGTCCTCGACTATTGCATTTGCCTGAGCAGTTCTTC,CASSPRLLHLPEQFF
.,.,TRBV7-2,TRBJ1-1,TGTGCCAGCAGCGAACAGGGCGGGAACACTGAAGCTTTCTTT,CASSEQGGNTEAFF
TRBD1,.,TRBV19,TRBJ1-3,TGTGCCAGTAGTACCCAGGGGGCTGGCGGAAACACCATATATTTT,CASSTQGAGGNTIYF
TRBD2,.,TRBV27,TRBJ2-3,TGTGCCAGCAGTCCCCAAGCGGGACTCACAGATACGCAGTATTTT,CASSPQAGLTDTQYF
TRBD2,.,TRBV11-2,TRBJ2-3,TGTGCCAGCAGCTTGGGGCCGGCGGGAGGCCCAGATACGCAGTATTTT,CASSLGPAGGPDTQYF
.,.,TRBV29-1,TRBJ1-1,TGCAGCGTGGGGCTTGGTAACACTGAAGCTTTCTTT,CSVGLGNTEAFF
.,few,TRBV20-1,TRBJ1-5,TGCAGTGCTAGTGAACGTGGGCAGGGCATTCAGCCCCAGCATTTT,CSASERGQGIQPQHF
.,.,TRBV6-5,TRBJ2-7,TGTGCCAGCAGTTACTCGGGACTCCCCTACGAGCAGTACTTC,CASSYSGLPYEQYF
.,.,TRBV5-4,TRBJ2-3,TGTGCCAGCAGCCCAGGGGCGGCTAGCACAGATACGCAGTATTTT,CASSPGAASTDTQYF
TRBD1,.,TRBV6-5,TRBJ1-4,TGTGCCAGCAGCCGACAGGGGAGAGATGAAAAACTGTTTTTT,CASSRQGRDEKLFF
.,few,TRBV18,TRBJ1-2,TGTGCCAGCTCACCGCGATCAGGGGATGGCTACACCTTC,CASSPRSGDGYTF
.,.,TRBV19,TRBJ1-1,TGTGCCAGTAGTGTCACAGGCATGAACACTGAAGCTTTCTTT,CASSVTGMNTEAFF
TRBD1,.,TRBV19,TRBJ1-5,TGTGCCAGCGACAGGGTCGTAGGCAATCAGCCCCAGCATTTT,CASDRVVGNQPQHF
.,.,TRBV2,TRBJ1-1,TGTGCCAGCAGTGACCGGACAGCTAACACTGAAGCTTTCTTT,CASSDRTANTEAFF
.,few,TRBV7-9,TRBJ1-4,TGTGCCAGCAGCTCGGACAGTCCTGAAAAACTGTTTTTT,CASSSDSPEKLFF
.,.,TRBV24-1,TRBJ2-5,TGTGCCACCAGTGATTCGTACCAAGAGACCCAGTACTTC,CATSDSYQETQYF
.,.,TRBV30,TRBJ1-5,TGTGCCTGGAGCGCTAGAGGCAATCAGCCCCAGCATTTT,CAWSARGNQPQHF
.,.,TRBV25-1,TRBJ1-4,TGTGCCAGCAGTGAATCGGGGAGGGATGAAAAACTGTTTTTT,CASSESGRDEKLFF
.,.,TRBV5-6,TRBJ2-1,TGTGCCAGCAGCTTGGGCCATAGGAGCAGGGGTGATGAGCAGTTCTTC,CASSLGHRSRGDEQFF
.,.,TRBV7-3,TRBJ2-3,TGTGCCAGCAGCTCCAGACAGGACACAGATACGCAGTATTTT,CASSSRQDTDTQYF
.,.,TRBV28,TRBJ1-1,TGTGCCAGCACCGACTCACAGGGAATCACTGAAGCTTTCTTT,CASTDSQGITEAFF
.,.,TRBV4-1,TRBJ1-2,TGCGCCAGCAGCCAAGAGAGACAGGAGTTTGGCTACACCTTC,CASSQERQEFGYTF
.,.,TRBV7-8,TRBJ1-5,TGTGCCAGCAGCCAAAACAGGGTGCATCAGCCCCAGCATTTT,CASSQNRVHQPQHF
.,.,TRBV30,TRBJ1-1,TGTGCCTGGAGTCCTAACACAGGGACACGGAGCACTGAAGCTTTCTTT,CAWSPNTGTRSTEAFF
TRBD2,.,TRBV4-2,TRBJ2-1,TGTGCCAGCAGCCAACTTAGCGGGAGGTATGAGCAGTTCTTC,CASSQLSGRYEQFF
TRBD1,.,TRBV10-3,TRBJ2-2,TGTGCCAAAAGACAGGGGGTAACCGGGGAGCTGTTTTTT,CAKRQGVTGELFF
.,few,TRBV20-1,TRBJ1-4,TGCAGTGCTAGTAGACAGAGTGAAAAACTGTTTTTT,CSASRQSEKLFF
.,.,TRBV28,TRBJ1-3,TGTGCCAGCAGTTTCGGGTCGGGGGGAAACACCATATATTTT,CASSFGSGGNTIYF
TRBD2,.,TRBV2,TRBJ2-3,TGTGCCAGCGGTACTAGCGGGAGCTTTTCAGATACGCAGTATTTT,CASGTSGSFSDTQYF
.,.,TRBV9,TRBJ2-4,TGTGCCAGCAGCGCTTCAGCGACGTTAGCCAAAAACATTCAGTACTTC,CASSASATLAKNIQYF
.,.,TRBV10-2,TRBJ2-5,TGCGCCAGCGCAAGTTGGGAGCAAGAGACCCAGTACTTC,CASASWEQETQYF
TRBD1,.,TRBV7-9,TRBJ2-1,TGTGCCAGCAGTTGGACAGGGGACAATGAGCAGTTCTTC,CASSWTGDNEQFF
.,.,TRBV6-2/TRBV6-3,TRBJ2-2,TGTGCCAGCAGTTACCTGGCTGAGCTGTTTTTT,CASSYLAELFF
.,once,TRBV7-9,TRBJ2-1,TGTGCCAGCAGCTTAGCGCAACTAGCTGATATCCATGAGCAGTTCTTC,CASSLAQLADIHEQFF
.,.,TRBV6-6,TRBJ1-5,TGTGCCAGCAGTTACTCACTACAGGATCAGCCCCAGCATTTT,CASSYSLQDQPQHF
.,.,TRBV4-3,TRBJ2-6,TGCGCCAGCAGCCAAGAAGGCAGGACTGGGGCCAACGTCCTGACTTTC,CASSQEGRTGANVLTF
.,.,TRBV25-1,TRBJ2-7,TGTGCCAGCAGTGAACAGCGTAGCTCCTACGAGCAATACTTC,CASSEQRSSYEQYF
TRBD1,.,TRBV7-2,TRBJ2-2,TGTGCCAGCAGAAACCAGGGGGCCGACGCCGGGGAGCTGTTTTTT,CASRNQGADAGELFF
.,.,TRBV7-9,TRBJ1-4,TGTGCCAGCAGAGGGGAAAATGAAAAACTGTTTTTT,CASRGENEKLFF
TRBD1,.,TRBV7-9,TRBJ1-4,TGTGCCAGCAGCTCCGGACAGGGAACTAATGAAAAACTGTTTTTT,CASSSGQGTNEKLFF
.,.,TRBV6-5,TRBJ2-2,TGTGCCAGCAGACCCACTAGCTCCGCCGGGGAGCTGTTTTTT,CASRPTSSAGELFF
.,.,TRBV15,TRBJ1-1,TGTGCCACCAGCAGAGATTTGGAGACTGAAGCTTTCTTT,CATSRDLETEAFF
.,.,TRBV7-8,TRBJ1-2,TGTGCCAGCAGCTTACGGCGGCTTGATGGCTACACCTTC,CASSLRRLDGYTF